This T cell receptor beta chain was observed in a study of blood T cell repertoires in COVID-19. Across the study: Sources were T cells, B-cell-depleted T cells, or PBMCs; the material itself was cDNA or gDNA.

Comment on this clone: The junction does not match germline at one end; this may be a read error.

Measured with immunoSEQ multiplex PCR; TCRdb has only the in-frame clones, and not every one. The table includes 65,000 to 95,000 clones, about 82% detected once. From germline, CDR1 is SNHLY and CDR2 FYNNEI. The CDR3 loop spans 14 amino acids. The source material was peripheral blood. The J gene is TRBJ1-2, the V gene TRBV2; unclear D gene. This receptor was taken from an elderly man with active or convalescent COVID-19. The CDR3 DNA reads as TGTGCCAGCAGTGAAGGACAAGTTAACCATGGCTACACCTTC. Translating it yields CASSEGQVNHGYTF.